A single sample is the source of the 20 T cell receptor beta chains below, sequenced in a study of cytomegalovirus exposure and HLA in healthy donors. With 60 Vbeta and 13 Jbeta primers, the PCR was carried out. Only in-frame clones appear in the TCRdb table, and some are missing; sequencing was by immunoSEQ multiplex PCR. Of about 180,000 clones in the sample, around 75% were seen once. Sample: PBMCs. Receptor source: a male donor in good health and CMV-seronegative.

The rearrangement uses TRBV2 and TRBJ1-5; no definite D call. Trimming cost V 4 bases and J 2 bases, with 15 bases left between them. Per germline, CDR1 SNHLY and CDR2 FYNNEI. There are 16 residues in the CDR3. CDR3 sequence reads: CASSANGELGNQPQHF. The CDR3 nucleotides read TGTGCCAGCAGTGCCAACGGGGAGCTCGGCAATCAGCCCCAGCATTTT.

The V call is TRBV7-3, the J call TRBJ1-3; D is uncertain. This CDR3 has 13 residues. V gave up 5 bases and J gave up 0 bases, with 5 bases separating them. Germline CDR1 is SGHTA and CDR2 is FQGTGA. The CDR3 sequence is CASSIDSGNTIYF. The DNA of the CDR3 is TGTGCCAGCAGCATAGACTCTGGAAACACCATATATTTT.

This clone appeared a few times. The chain is built from TRBV5-1 and TRBJ2-7, with D possibly TRBD2 on 5 matching bases. Looked up from germline, CDR1 is SGHRS and CDR2 is YFSETQ. The ends were cut back, 4 bases at V and 5 bases at J, with 16 bases in the middle. The CDR3 has 14 residues. DNA for the CDR3: TGCGCCAGCAGCGTAGGTTTCCCGAGGGACGAGCAGTACTTC. It is translated as CASSVGFPRDEQYF.

V is TRBV1 and J is TRBJ2-3; the table assigns TRBD2, which was not confirmed against the DNA. TRBV1 is a documented pseudogene. CDR3 size: 12 residues. In DNA form, the CDR3 reads TGCACCAGCAGGCAGACTCCAGATACGCAGTATTTT. It is translated as CTSRQTPDTQYF.

This clone was seen just once. J is TRBJ2-1 and V is TRBV28; 8 bases are a match to TRBD2. The CDR3 spans 16 residues. In germline, CDR1 is MDHEN, CDR2 SYDVKM. V dropped 4 bases and J dropped 1; count of bases not matched to a gene: 6. The DNA of the CDR3 is TGTGCCAGCAGTTCGGTAACTAGCGGATCCTACAATGAGCAGTTCTTC. This codes for CASSSVTSGSYNEQFF.

CDR3 bases: TGTGCCAGCAGCTCACAGGAGAACACTGAAGCTTTCTTT. This sequence encodes CASSSQENTEAFF. The chain couples TRBV7-3 to TRBJ1-1; D is possibly TRBD1 (5 bases). CDR3 length: 13 amino acids. CDR1 is SGHTA, CDR2 FQGTGA, per germline. Trimming removed 4 bases at V and 1 base at J, with 7 bases between.

V and J are TRBV19 and TRBJ2-1; TRBD2 is a possible D gene (6 bases). The germline V gene encodes CDR1 LNHDA and CDR2 SQIVND (reference sequence). The V and J ends lost 7 bases and 9 bases respectively, with 19 bases between them. The CDR3 has 14 amino acids. The DNA for the CDR3 is TGTGCCAGTAAATACGGGACGGGAGTAGGTGAGCAGTTCTTC. Translation gives CASKYGTGVGEQFF. The full variable domain, rest sourced from reference TRBV19 and TRBJ2-1, is DGGITQSPKYLFRKEGQNVTLSCEQNLNHDAMYWYRQDPGQGLRLIYYSQIVNDFQKGDIAEGYSVSREKKESFPLTVTSAQKNPTAFYLCASKYGTGVGEQFFGPGTRLTVL.

The rearrangement uses TRBV7-8 and TRBJ1-5, with TRBD1 matching 9 bases. V shed 4 bases, J shed 5 bases, and the junction held 9 bases outside the gene matches. The CDR3 contains 16 residues. Germline assignment: CDR1 SGHVS and CDR2 FQNEAQ. The CDR3 spells CASSSPGQGGYQPQHF. The CDR3 bases are TGTGCCAGCAGCTCTCCGGGACAGGGAGGATATCAGCCCCAGCATTTT.

The V gene is TRBV29-1, the J gene TRBJ1-1; D not resolved. V was pared by 7 bases and J by 10 bases, with 13 bases between. CDR3 length: 10 amino acids. Germline V lookup: CDR1 SQVTM, CDR2 ANQGSEA. The DNA for the CDR3 is TGCAGCGGGGAGGGTTTTGGAGCTTTCTTT. Amino acids: CSGEGFGAFF.

In this sample, this clone turned up once. The rearrangement uses TRBV5-4 and TRBJ2-1, with 9 bases that match TRBD2. CDR3 length equals 15 residues. CDR1 SGHNT and CDR2 YYREEE come from the germline V gene (reference sequence). Germline trimming cut 3 bases from V and 1 base from J; bases unmatched to any gene: 2. The CDR3 DNA is TGTGCCAGCAGCTCCACTAGCGGGTCCTACAATGAGCAGTTCTTC. Protein sequence: CASSSTSGSYNEQFF.

J is TRBJ2-7 and V is TRBV28, with D possibly being TRBD2 (6 bases). The germline V gene encodes CDR1 MDHEN and CDR2 SYDVKM. The CDR3 consists of 14 residues. V lost 6 bases and J lost 3, with 15 bases in between. This CDR3 is CASSLGTGSYEQYF. DNA of the CDR3: TGTGCCAGCAGCCTTGGCACCGGGAGCTACGAGCAGTACTTC.

This clone was seen a handful of times. The chain recombines TRBV30 with TRBJ2-1; 7 bases line up with TRBD1. Looked up from germline, CDR1 is GTSNPN and CDR2 is SVGIG (reference sequence). The CDR3 consists of 13 residues. Germline trimming cut 1 base from V and 5 bases from J; bases unmatched to any gene: 2. The CDR3 DNA is TGTGCCTGGAGTGGGGGACAGAACAATGAGCAGTTCTTC. Protein: CAWSGGQNNEQFF. Filled out from reference TRBV30 and TRBJ2-1, the complete variable domain reads SQTIHQWPATLVQPVGSPLSLECTVEGTSNPNLYWYRQAAGRGLQLLFYSVGIGQISSEVPQNLSASRPQDRQFILSSKKLLLSDSGFYLCAWSGGQNNEQFFGPGTRLTVL.

The chain carries TRBV6-5 and TRBJ1-5; D remains ambiguous. Trimming took 4 bases from V and 2 from J, leaving 9 bases between them. The CDR3 consists of 14 residues. Germline values: CDR1 MNHEY, CDR2 SVGAGI. CDR3 coding DNA: TGTGCCAGCAGTTTGTCTCTAGGCAATCAGCCCCAGCATTTT. Residues: CASSLSLGNQPQHF.

This clone was observed a few times. The rearrangement uses TRBV28 and TRBJ1-2, with TRBD1 identical over 8 bases. Germline V gene data show CDR1 as MDHEN and CDR2 as SYDVKM. V trimming: 3 bases; J trimming: 4 bases; junction bases outside the gene matches: 4. The CDR3 covers 14 residues. As DNA, the CDR3 is TGTGCCAGCAGTTTCGGACAGGGCAGCTATGGCTACACCTTC. It encodes CASSFGQGSYGYTF.

The V gene is TRBV5-1, the J gene TRBJ2-3; unclear D gene. The CDR3 contains 14 residues. The ends were cut back, 3 bases at V and 0 bases at J, with 8 bases in the middle. Germline CDR1 SGHRS, CDR2 YFSETQ. Here the CDR3 DNA reads TGCGCCAGCAGCTCCTATACTAGCACAGATACGCAGTATTTT. It is translated as CASSSYTSTDTQYF.

This clone was found a few times. This chain links TRBV25-1 with TRBJ1-1; D uncertain. The CDR3 has 13 residues. Trimming stripped 8 bases from V and 2 bases from J, with 12 bases between. Per germline, CDR1 MGHDK and CDR2 SYGVNS. CDR3 in DNA: TGTGCCAGCTTGCGGGCTGCCAACACTGAAGCTTTCTTT. Encoded protein: CASLRAANTEAFF. Full variable domain (missing parts from reference TRBV25-1 and TRBJ1-1): EADIYQTPRYLVIGTGKKITLECSQTMGHDKMYWYQQDPGMELHLIHYSYGVNSTEKGDLSSESTVSRIRTEHFPLTLESARPSHTSQYLCASLRAANTEAFFGQGTRLTVV.

The V gene is TRBV6-5, the J gene TRBJ1-6; 7 positions agree with TRBD1. The CDR3 consists of 15 residues. Germline V gene sequence: CDR1 MNHEY, CDR2 SVGAGI. Trimming took 6 bases from V and 6 from J; bases not matched to a gene: 8. The CDR3 loop reads CASRDRKRVNSPLHF. Written as DNA, the CDR3 is TGTGCCAGCAGGGACAGGAAAAGGGTTAATTCACCCCTCCACTTT.

V gene TRBV4-2 combines with J gene TRBJ2-3; 9 bases line up with TRBD2. With V trimmed by 0 bases and J by 6 bases, 16 bases remained unmatched. The CDR3 consists of 19 residues. The germline gives CDR1 LGHNA, CDR2 YNFKEQ. CDR3 coding DNA: TGTGCCAGCAGCCAAGATCGGTCGCTAGCGGGAAGGTATGCGGATACGCAGTATTTT. The encoded protein is CASSQDRSLAGRYADTQYF.

The chain has TRBV18 and TRBJ1-6, with unresolved D. This CDR3 is 16 amino acids long. Trimming took 5 bases from V and 4 from J, leaving 15 bases between them. Looked up from germline, CDR1 is KGHSH and CDR2 is LQKENI. The CDR3: CASSSLEAAYNSPLHF. The CDR3 DNA follows: TGTGCCAGCTCATCACTCGAGGCCGCTTATAATTCACCCCTCCACTTT.

The chain is built from TRBV29-1 and TRBJ2-1; no reliable D call. This CDR3 comprises 13 residues. Trimming took off 5 bases at V and 8 bases at J, with 16 bases between the two ends. The germline gives CDR1 SQVTM, CDR2 ANQGSEA. The CDR3 loop reads CSVSPPITYEQFF. The DNA for the CDR3 is TGCAGCGTTAGCCCACCAATTACTTATGAGCAGTTCTTC.